Listed here are 23 T cell receptor beta chains from one sample, sequenced in a study of T-cell reconstitution after alpha-beta-depleted transplantation in children. This sample's TCRbeta library carried unique molecular identifier barcodes. One entry per CDR3 protein, called by TCRdb with MiXCR from the PCR reads. Of some 300,000 distinct CDR3 sequences listed, 10% are singletons. The sequencing used PBMCs, collected before TCRalphabeta/CD19-depleted stem cell transplant. These receptors were collected from a boy in the first two years of life with acute myeloid leukemia, due to receive a stem cell transplant.

This clonotype came up many times. The chain couples TRBV7-6 to TRBJ2-2, with D perhaps given as TRBD1 or TRBD2 (5 bases each). In germline, CDR1 is SGHVS, CDR2 FNYEAQ. V was cut by 6 bases and J by 4 bases, with 15 bases left in between. The CDR3 totals 15 residues. In nucleotides, the CDR3 is TGTGCCAGCAGACCCGGGGCGGGTCTCACCGGGGAGCTGTTTTTT. It yields the protein CASRPGAGLTGELFF.

This clonotype has a count of ten or more. The chain is built from TRBV7-9 and TRBJ1-1; 7 nucleotides line up with TRBD1. Per germline, CDR1 SEHNR and CDR2 FQNEAQ (reference sequence). This CDR3 is built from 13 residues. V was pared by 2 bases and J by 5 bases, with 2 bases of the junction left unmatched. The CDR3 loop is CASSLTGETEAFF. The CDR3 DNA reads TGTGCCAGCAGCTTAACAGGGGAGACTGAAGCTTTCTTT.

This clonotype was seen at least ten times. V and J are TRBV29-1 and TRBJ2-1; 7 bases line up with TRBD2. Germline V gene lookup returns CDR1 SQVTM and CDR2 ANQGSEA. After removal of 0 bases from V and 6 bases from J, the junction contained 11 bases not matched to a gene. The CDR3 loop spans 16 amino acids. CDR3 loop: CSVEDFVRLAPNEQFF. CDR3 nucleotide sequence: TGCAGCGTTGAAGATTTCGTCAGACTAGCTCCCAATGAGCAGTTCTTC.

This clonotype was counted many times. The chain carries TRBV4-2 and TRBJ2-1, with 12 bases identical to TRBD2. The CDR3 is made up of 16 amino acids. Per germline, CDR1 LGHNA and CDR2 YNFKEQ. Unmatched junction bases numbered 5, after V lost 3 bases and J lost 5 bases. The CDR3 protein is CASSQLTSGGHNEQFF. DNA for the CDR3: TGTGCCAGCAGCCAGTTGACTAGCGGGGGTCACAATGAGCAGTTCTTC.

V usage is TRBV29-1 and J usage is TRBJ2-5; 7 bases are a match to TRBD1. CDR1 and CDR2 (germline): SQVTM, ANQGSEA. This CDR3 has 13 residues. After removal of 3 bases from V and 1 base from J, the junction contained 2 bases not matched to a gene. CDR3 sequence reads: CSVDRDSQETQYF. The CDR3 DNA reads as TGCAGCGTTGACCGGGACAGCCAAGAGACCCAGTACTTC.

Ten or more counts support this clonotype. The V and J genes are TRBV5-4 and TRBJ2-2, with 8 nucleotides matching TRBD1. The ends lost 3 bases at V and 6 bases at J; junction bases unmatched: 10. Germline V gene data show CDR1 as SGHNT and CDR2 as YYREEE (reference sequence). This CDR3 has 16 amino acids. CDR3 DNA sequence: TGTGCCAGCAGCTCGACCGGGACAGGTTCTTCCGGGGAGCTGTTTTTT. It translates to CASSSTGTGSSGELFF.

The table lists this clonotype with a few counts. V is TRBV29-1 and J is TRBJ2-3, with a tentative D call TRBD1 (5 bases). Germline lookup yields CDR1 SQVTM and CDR2 ANQGSEA. V lost 2 bases, J lost 9 bases, and 18 bases lay in between. This CDR3 contains 14 residues. The CDR3 DNA sequence: TGCAGCGTTGAAAAGCTAAGCTTTTCAGGGACGCAGTATTTT. Translation: CSVEKLSFSGTQYF.

This clonotype was seen at least ten times. The J gene is TRBJ2-3, the V gene TRBV4-3, with no clear D. CDR1 LGHNA and CDR2 YSLEER come from the germline V gene. Deletions cut 0 bases from V and 3 bases from J, with 16 bases between. This CDR3 comprises 17 residues. The CDR3 spells CASSQDQTEDLTDTQYF. The CDR3, as DNA: TGCGCCAGCAGCCAAGATCAAACAGAGGATTTGACAGATACGCAGTATTTT.

This clonotype was found a few times. The rearrangement uses TRBV11-1 and TRBJ2-3, with D perhaps matching TRBD1 (7 bases). CDR1 and CDR2 (germline): SGHAT, FQDESV (reference sequence). The CDR3 runs 18 residues. Trimming took off 2 bases at V and 0 bases at J, with 18 bases between the two ends. The CDR3 DNA is TGTGCCAGCAGCTTAAGGGTTTCGCGGGACAGTAGCACAGATACGCAGTATTTT. Residues: CASSLRVSRDSSTDTQYF.

This clonotype was seen ten or more times. The chain uses TRBV7-2 and TRBJ2-7, with D possibly being TRBD1 or TRBD2 (5 bases each). CDR3 length equals 16 residues. CDR1 is SGHTA, CDR2 FQGNSA, per germline. The V end lost 2 bases, the J end lost 0 bases, and 14 bases lay between the germline ends. The CDR3 DNA reads TGTGCCAGCAGCTTACGCGCCGGGGCCGGCTCCTACGAGCAGTACTTC. The encoded protein is CASSLRAGAGSYEQYF.

This clonotype was detected ten times or more. The chain carries TRBV7-3 and TRBJ2-5; D assignment may be TRBD1 or TRBD2 (5 bases each). The V gene's germline CDR1 is SGHTA and CDR2 FQGTGA. The V end was cut by 5 bases, the J end by 5 bases, with 12 bases between. CDR3 size: 13 residues. The CDR3 loop reads CASSPGSRETQYF. The CDR3 region has the DNA TGTGCCAGCAGCCCAGGGAGCAGGGAGACCCAGTACTTC.

This clonotype was detected a few times. The J gene is TRBJ2-7, the V gene TRBV5-1; a weak D match, TRBD1 (5 bases). The germline CDR1 and CDR2 sequences are SGHRS and YFSETQ. Deletions cut 5 bases from V and 4 bases from J, with 10 bases between. The CDR3 has 12 residues. CDR3: CASRQGMYEQYF. CDR3 nucleotide sequence: TGCGCCAGCAGGCAGGGAATGTACGAGCAGTACTTC.

In its sample, this clonotype was seen many times. The chain recombines TRBV12-3 or TRBV12-4 with TRBJ2-1; D assignment may be TRBD1 or TRBD2 (7 bases each). The CDR3 consists of 15 residues. Trimming stripped 6 bases from V and 8 bases from J, with 20 bases between. In DNA, the CDR3 is TGTGCCAGCAGCCCCTCTGAGGCAGGGGGGGATGAGCAGTTCTTC. It codes for CASSPSEAGGDEQFF.

V is TRBV20-1 and J is TRBJ2-5; TRBD2 agrees at 9 bases. This CDR3 is built from 15 residues. The junction had 12 bases not matched to a gene; V was cut back by 3 bases and J by 7 bases. Germline V gene data show CDR1 as DFQATT and CDR2 as SNEGSKA (reference sequence). CDR3 amino acids: CSASFLTSGPGTQYF. CDR3 bases: TGCAGTGCTAGTTTCCTGACTAGCGGCCCTGGGACCCAGTACTTC.

In this sample, this clonotype turned up many times. The chain combines TRBV5-1 with TRBJ2-5; D is uncertain. The V gene lost 2 bases and the J gene lost 0 bases, with 8 bases spanning the gap. This CDR3 spans 14 amino acids. Germline loops: CDR1 SGHRS, CDR2 YFSETQ. This chain's CDR3 is CASSFSTNQETQYF. The CDR3 region has the DNA TGCGCCAGCAGCTTTTCAACCAACCAAGAGACCCAGTACTTC.

The V call is TRBV5-6, the J call TRBJ2-7; D is undetermined. V shed 0 bases and J shed 4 bases, with 14 bases lying between them. There are 15 residues in the CDR3. Per the germline V gene, CDR1 is SGHDT and CDR2 is YYEEEE. The DNA for the CDR3 is TGTGCCAGCAGCTTGGCCAGGCTTTGGGTATACGAGCAGTACTTC. It encodes CASSLARLWVYEQYF.

This clonotype showed up just a few times. The chain combines TRBV18 with TRBJ2-4; 9 nucleotides align to TRBD1. Per the germline V gene, CDR1 is KGHSH and CDR2 is LQKENI. Trimming at V came to 1 base and at J to 10 bases, leaving 14 bases not matched to a gene. This CDR3 contains 17 residues. CDR3: CASSPLERPGQGGIQYF. The DNA of the CDR3 is TGTGCCAGCTCACCACTGGAAAGACCGGGACAGGGAGGAATTCAGTACTTC.

Comments on this clonotype: A much larger clone lies a single base off, so this may be a read error. This chain joins TRBV15 and TRBJ1-3, with unresolved D. Germline V lookup: CDR1 LNHNV, CDR2 YYDKDF (reference sequence). The CDR3 consists of 16 residues. CDR3 sequence: CATSRDERVSGNTRYF. DNA of the CDR3: TGTGCCACCAGCAGAGATGAGAGGGTCTCTGGAAACACCAGATATTTT.

This clonotype was counted a single time. One base away lies a much larger clone, so this may be a sequencing read error. Written as DNA, the CDR3 is TGTGCCACCAGCCAATATTCAGCGGGGGAACAAGAGACCCAGTACTTC. This gives the protein CATSQYSAGEQETQYF. V is TRBV3-1 and J is TRBJ2-5; 8 nucleotides align to TRBD2. CDR3 length equals 16 residues. Per the germline V gene, CDR1 is LGHDT and CDR2 is YNNKEL (reference sequence).

This clonotype turned up a few times. The V gene is TRBV6-5, the J gene TRBJ1-5; no definite D call. V was cut by 0 bases and J by 1 base, with 7 bases left in between. There are 15 residues in the CDR3. Germline assignment: CDR1 MNHEY and CDR2 SVGAGI. CDR3 in amino acids: CASSYSSDSNQPQHF. CDR3 bases: TGTGCCAGCAGTTACTCGTCGGACAGCAATCAGCCCCAGCATTTT.

This clonotype was detected many times. The rearrangement links TRBV20-1 to TRBJ2-3; 10 bases fit TRBD2. CDR1 and CDR2 (germline): DFQATT, SNEGSKA (reference sequence). This CDR3 comprises 15 residues. Germline trimming cut 2 bases from V and 2 bases from J; bases unmatched to any gene: 4. The CDR3 loop reads CSARSGLAATDTQYF. CDR3 nucleotides: TGCAGTGCTAGATCCGGACTAGCGGCCACAGATACGCAGTATTTT.

This clonotype has only a few counts. The gene calls are TRBV7-9 and TRBJ2-1; no definite D call. Trimming took 5 bases from V and 0 from J, leaving 11 bases between them. Germline values: CDR1 SEHNR, CDR2 FQNEAQ (reference sequence). The CDR3 runs to 15 residues. This CDR3 reads CASSARSYSYNEQFF. The CDR3 DNA follows: TGTGCCAGCAGCGCCCGATCCTACTCCTACAATGAGCAGTTCTTC.

Comments on this clonotype: Its ends do not fully match the called genes, so a read error is possible. This chain links TRBV12-3 or TRBV12-4 with TRBJ2-1; D gene ambiguous. CDR3 size: 11 residues. In DNA form, the CDR3 reads TGTGCCAGCAGTTTACTGCATGATCAGTTCTTC. Residues: CASSLLHDQFF.